This T cell receptor (beta chain) was observed in a study of human T cells and chemical hapten exposure. Study in general: Epicutaneous patch tests delivered 0.01% DPC to the upper back, with evaluation at 6 days.

TCRdb used MiXCR to reprocess the RACE reads, holding one entry per CDR3 protein. The profile covers more than 90,000 distinct CDR3 sequences, with about an eighth appearing a single time and approximately 3.4% taken by the ten largest. The time point was: patch test 2, 6 weeks after DPC sensitization. Indicated treatment: therapeutic diphenylcyclopropenone sensitization with weekly scalp DPC. The V and J ends lost 10 bases and 0 bases, in that order; junction bases with no gene match: 2. This CDR3 is 14 amino acids long. Germline lookup yields CDR1 ENHRY and CDR2 SYGVKD. This receptor was obtained from a woman in her thirties or forties with alopecia areata. Some clones in this sample may be carry-over from other donors' samples. The sample consisted of whole blood, taken in connection with sensitization to the hapten diphenylcyclopropenone (DPC). The chain recombines TRBV10-3 with TRBJ2-3, with 12 bases that match TRBD2. CDR3 region: CATLAGGSTDTQYF. The CDR3, as DNA: TGTGCCACCCTAGCGGGAGGGAGCACAGATACGCAGTATTTT.